The 4 T cell receptor beta chains listed next were all sequenced from one sample in a study of blood T cell repertoires in COVID-19. Here immunoSEQ multiplex PCR was the method, and the copy in TCRdb shows in-frame clones only, minus some. The table shows roughly 80,000 clones, with 88% occurring only once. Sequences were obtained from peripheral blood. The source of these receptors is a human donor in a cohort sampled during active COVID-19.

V gene TRBV30 combines with J gene TRBJ2-2; TRBD2 matches at 7 bases. Per the germline V gene, CDR1 is GTSNPN and CDR2 is SVGIG (reference sequence). The CDR3 has 15 residues. J gave up 3 bases and V 0 bases, and 4 bases lay outside the gene matches. CDR3 loop: CAWSVGGRDTGELFF. CDR3 nucleotides: TGTGCCTGGAGTGTCGGCGGGAGAGACACCGGGGAGCTGTTTTTT.

The rearrangement uses TRBV19 and TRBJ1-2; TRBD1 matches at 9 bases. Germline assignment: CDR1 LNHDA and CDR2 SQIVND (reference sequence). Trimming removed 4 bases from V and 2 bases from J; junction bases left unmatched: 5. This CDR3 region has 15 residues. CDR3 sequence: CASSNIQGANYGYTF. The CDR3 DNA follows: TGTGCCAGTAGTAACATACAGGGGGCCAACTATGGCTACACCTTC.

This chain connects TRBV5-6 to TRBJ2-5, with 7 bases that match TRBD2. In germline, CDR1 is SGHDT, CDR2 YYEEEE. This CDR3 region has 18 residues. J was trimmed by 5 bases and V by 0 bases; bases with no gene match: 16. The chain's CDR3 is CASSLAVASGDSWETQYF. CDR3 sequence (DNA): TGTGCCAGCAGCTTGGCCGTGGCTAGCGGAGATTCGTGGGAGACCCAGTACTTC.

The CDR3 coding sequence is TGTGCCAGCAGCCAAGGTACGGGGAATCAGCCCCAGCATTTT. Translating gives CASSQGTGNQPQHF. This chain joins TRBV3-1 (or the pseudogene TRBV3-2) and TRBJ1-5; no clear D gene. Per the germline V gene, CDR1 is LGHDT and CDR2 is YNNKEL (reference sequence). The V gene lost 1 base and the J gene lost 4 bases, with 8 bases spanning the gap. This CDR3 has 14 amino acids.